This T cell receptor beta chain came from a study of cytomegalovirus exposure and HLA in healthy donors. Study observations and caveats: Presence/absence analyses assumed roughly uniform sequencing depth across donors. As was reported, the HLA-A and HLA-B alleles of most subjects were accurately predicted from TCR beta sequences.

Primers included in the PCR were 60 Vbeta and 13 Jbeta primers. Clones were sequenced by immunoSEQ multiplex PCR, and TCRdb holds only the in-frame ones, with some missing. This table has about 140,000 clones, about 84% appearing once. Germline trimming cut 2 bases from V and 2 bases from J; bases unmatched to any gene: 7. The CDR3 contains 17 residues. CDR1 SGHTA and CDR2 FQGNSA come from the germline V gene. On this clone itself: Its antigen is currently unknown.

The sequence derives from a woman in her late teens or twenties in good health and CMV-seropositive. Sequencing was performed on PBMCs. J is TRBJ1-4 and V is TRBV7-2; 8 bases agree with TRBD1. The CDR3 bases are TGTGCCAGCAGCTTATTGGGACAGGCGATCACTAATGAAAAACTGTTTTTT. This sequence encodes CASSLLGQAITNEKLFF.